One TCR beta chain is described in this entry. Its antigen is not known. The data were obtained in a study of vaccination effects on CD4 cells after COVID-19. Study results and limitations: Healthy vaccinees showed cross-reactivity with common cold coronaviruses in only 1 of 255 vaccine-induced clones. Whether induced by infection or by vaccine, clones showed marked clonal contraction late after vaccination.

TCRdb keeps only in-frame clones here, not all; method: immunoSEQ multiplex PCR. The sample gives around 40,000 clones, roughly two thirds of which show up once; under 4.5% is in the top ten. In germline, CDR1 is SGHNT, CDR2 YYREEE (reference sequence). Trimming stripped 0 bases from V and 0 bases from J, with 14 bases between. CDR3 length: 17 residues. Researchers isolated CD4+ T cells once less than twelve days of culture had elapsed. No vaccinee had earlier SARS-CoV-2 infection, and nucleocapsid antibodies were negative. Each culture had half its medium swapped for IL-2 medium on days 3 and 7. This chain connects TRBV5-4 to TRBJ2-3; D remains unclear. The source is a human donor who received a COVID-19 vaccine. The sample in question was CD4+ T cells from PBMCs cultured without peptide, obtained before COVID-19 vaccination. This CDR3 is CASSLASGTTSTDTQYF. CDR3 sequence (DNA): TGTGCCAGCAGCTTGGCCTCAGGAACGACTAGCACAGATACGCAGTATTTT.